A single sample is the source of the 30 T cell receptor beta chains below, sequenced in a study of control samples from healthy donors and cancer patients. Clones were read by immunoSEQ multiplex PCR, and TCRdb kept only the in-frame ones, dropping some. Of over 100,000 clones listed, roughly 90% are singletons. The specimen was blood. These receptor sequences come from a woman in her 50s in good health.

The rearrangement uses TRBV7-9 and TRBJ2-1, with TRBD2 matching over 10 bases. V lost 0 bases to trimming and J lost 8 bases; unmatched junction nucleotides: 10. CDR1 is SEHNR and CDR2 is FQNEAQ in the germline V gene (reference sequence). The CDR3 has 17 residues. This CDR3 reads CASSLAPGTSGIYEQFF. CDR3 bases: TGTGCCAGCAGCTTAGCGCCTGGTACTAGCGGGATCTATGAGCAGTTCTTC.

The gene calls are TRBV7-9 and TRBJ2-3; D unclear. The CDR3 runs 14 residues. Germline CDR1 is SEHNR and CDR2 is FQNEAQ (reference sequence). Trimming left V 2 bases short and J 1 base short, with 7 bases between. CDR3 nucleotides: TGTGCCAGCAGCTTAAACTCGGGCACAGATACGCAGTATTTT. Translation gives CASSLNSGTDTQYF.

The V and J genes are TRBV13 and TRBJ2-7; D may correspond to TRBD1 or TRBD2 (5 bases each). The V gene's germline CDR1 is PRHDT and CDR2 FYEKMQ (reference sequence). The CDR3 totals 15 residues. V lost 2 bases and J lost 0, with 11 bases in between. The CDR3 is CASSLRGASSYEQYF. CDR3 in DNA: TGTGCCAGCAGCTTACGGGGCGCCAGCTCCTACGAGCAGTACTTC.

The CDR3, as DNA: TGTGCCAGCAGCTTATCGGACTCCGGATCCTACAATGAGCAGTTCTTC. Amino acid sequence: CASSLSDSGSYNEQFF. This chain links TRBV7-7 with TRBJ2-1; D is possibly TRBD2 (5 bases). This CDR3 comprises 16 residues. Trimming removed 2 bases at V and 1 base at J, with 12 bases between. Germline V gene data show CDR1 as SSHAT and CDR2 as FNYEAQ (reference sequence).

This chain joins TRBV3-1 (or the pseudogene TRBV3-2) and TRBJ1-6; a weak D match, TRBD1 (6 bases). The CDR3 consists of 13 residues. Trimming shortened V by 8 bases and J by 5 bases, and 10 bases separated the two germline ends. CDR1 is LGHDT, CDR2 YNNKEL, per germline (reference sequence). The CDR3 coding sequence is TGTGCCAGCGGGGGCGATGATAATTCACCCCTCCACTTT. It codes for CASGGDDNSPLHF.

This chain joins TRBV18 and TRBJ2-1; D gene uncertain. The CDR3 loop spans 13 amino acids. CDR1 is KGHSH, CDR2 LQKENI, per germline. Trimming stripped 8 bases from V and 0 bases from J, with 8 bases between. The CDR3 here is CASRGSSYNEQFF. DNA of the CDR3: TGTGCCAGCCGCGGAAGCTCCTACAATGAGCAGTTCTTC. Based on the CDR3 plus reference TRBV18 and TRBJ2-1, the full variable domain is NAGVMQNPRHLVRRRGQEARLRCSPMKGHSHVYWYRQLPEEGLKFMVYLQKENIIDESGMPKERFSAEFPKEGPSILRIQQVVRGDSAAYFCASRGSSYNEQFFGPGTRLTVL.

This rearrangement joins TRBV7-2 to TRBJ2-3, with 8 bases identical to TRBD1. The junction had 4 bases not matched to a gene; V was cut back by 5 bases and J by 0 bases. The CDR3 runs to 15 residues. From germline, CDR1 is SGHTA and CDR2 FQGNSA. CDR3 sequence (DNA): TGTGCCAGCAGCACGACAGGGGCTAGCACAGATACGCAGTATTTT. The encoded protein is CASSTTGASTDTQYF. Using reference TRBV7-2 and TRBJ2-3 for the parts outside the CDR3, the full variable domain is GAGVSQSPSNKVTEKGKDVELRCDPISGHTALYWYRQSLGQGLEFLIYFQGNSAPDKSGLPSDRFSAERTGGSVSTLTIQRTQQEDSAVYLCASSTTGASTDTQYFGPGTRLTVL.

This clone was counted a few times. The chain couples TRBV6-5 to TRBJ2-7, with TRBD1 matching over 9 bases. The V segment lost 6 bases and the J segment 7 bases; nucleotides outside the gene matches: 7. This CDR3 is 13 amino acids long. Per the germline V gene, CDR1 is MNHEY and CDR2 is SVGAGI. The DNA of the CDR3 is TGTGCCAGCAGCTCACAGGGGGCAGGGGAGCAGTACTTC. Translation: CASSSQGAGEQYF.

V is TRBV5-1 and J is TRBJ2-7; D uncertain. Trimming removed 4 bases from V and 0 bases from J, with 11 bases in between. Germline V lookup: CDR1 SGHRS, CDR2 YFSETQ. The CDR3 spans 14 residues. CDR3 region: CASSQPEASYEQYF. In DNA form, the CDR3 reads TGCGCCAGCAGCCAGCCCGAAGCCTCCTACGAGCAGTACTTC.

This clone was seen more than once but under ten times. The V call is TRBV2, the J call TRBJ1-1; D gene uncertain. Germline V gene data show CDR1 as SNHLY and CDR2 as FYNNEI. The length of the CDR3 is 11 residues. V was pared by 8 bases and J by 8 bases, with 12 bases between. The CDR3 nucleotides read TGTGCCAGCGGTGGAGTAATCGAAGCTTTCTTT. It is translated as CASGGVIEAFF.

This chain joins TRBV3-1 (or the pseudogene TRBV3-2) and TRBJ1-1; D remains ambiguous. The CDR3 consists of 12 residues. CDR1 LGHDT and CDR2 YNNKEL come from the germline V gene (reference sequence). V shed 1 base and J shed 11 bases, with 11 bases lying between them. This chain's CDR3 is CASSQGPWVAFF. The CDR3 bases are TGTGCCAGCAGCCAAGGACCATGGGTGGCTTTCTTT.

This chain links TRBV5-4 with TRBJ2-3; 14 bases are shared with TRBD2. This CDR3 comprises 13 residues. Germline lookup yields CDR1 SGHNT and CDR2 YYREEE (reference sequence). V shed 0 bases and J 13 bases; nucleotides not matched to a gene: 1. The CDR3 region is CASSLAGLAGEYF. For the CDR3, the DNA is TGTGCCAGCAGCTTGGCGGGACTAGCGGGGGAGTATTTT.

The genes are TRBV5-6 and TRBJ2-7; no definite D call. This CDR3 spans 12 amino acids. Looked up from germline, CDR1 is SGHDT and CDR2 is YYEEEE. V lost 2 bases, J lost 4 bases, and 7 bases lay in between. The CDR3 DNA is TGTGCCAGCAGCTTCGGAGTTTACGAGCAGTACGTC. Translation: CASSFGVYEQYV.

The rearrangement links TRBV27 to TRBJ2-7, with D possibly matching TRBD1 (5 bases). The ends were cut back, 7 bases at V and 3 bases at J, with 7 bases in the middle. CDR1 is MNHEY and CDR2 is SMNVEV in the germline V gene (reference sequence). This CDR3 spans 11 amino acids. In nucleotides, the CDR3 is TGTGCCAGCAAGGGGTTCTACGAGCAGTACGTC. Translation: CASKGFYEQYV.

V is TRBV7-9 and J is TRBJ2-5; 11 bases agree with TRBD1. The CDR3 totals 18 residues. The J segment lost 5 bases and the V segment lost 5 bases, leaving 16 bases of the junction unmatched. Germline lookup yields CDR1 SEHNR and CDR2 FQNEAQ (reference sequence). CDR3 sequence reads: CASSLPGQGGPIGETQYF. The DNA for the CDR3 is TGTGCCAGCAGCCTTCCGGGACAGGGGGGCCCCATCGGGGAGACCCAGTACTTC.

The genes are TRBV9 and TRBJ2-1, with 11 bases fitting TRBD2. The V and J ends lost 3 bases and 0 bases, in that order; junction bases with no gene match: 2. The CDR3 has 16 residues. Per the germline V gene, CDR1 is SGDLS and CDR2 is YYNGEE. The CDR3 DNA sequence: TGTGCCAGCAGCGCGGGACTAGCGGACTCCTACAATGAGCAGTTCTTC. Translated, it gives CASSAGLADSYNEQFF.

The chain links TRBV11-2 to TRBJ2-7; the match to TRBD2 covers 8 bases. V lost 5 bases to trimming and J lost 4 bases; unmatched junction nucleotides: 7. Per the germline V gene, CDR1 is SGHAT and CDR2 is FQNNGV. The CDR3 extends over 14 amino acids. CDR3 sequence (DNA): TGTGCCAGCAGCCTCACTAGCGGACCGTACGAGCAGTACGTC. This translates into CASSLTSGPYEQYV.

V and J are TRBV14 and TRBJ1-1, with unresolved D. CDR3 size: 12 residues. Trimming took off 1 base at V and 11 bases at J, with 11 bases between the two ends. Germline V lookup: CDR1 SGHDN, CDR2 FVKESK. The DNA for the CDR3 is TGTGCCAGCAGCCAAGTGAATATCTTCGCTTTCTTT. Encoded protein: CASSQVNIFAFF.

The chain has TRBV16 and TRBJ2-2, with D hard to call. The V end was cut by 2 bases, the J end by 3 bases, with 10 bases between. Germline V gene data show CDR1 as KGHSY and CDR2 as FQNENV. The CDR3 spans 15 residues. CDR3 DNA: TGTGCCAGCAGCCAAAGGAGTCTTTACACCGGGGAGCTGTTTTTT. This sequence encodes CASSQRSLYTGELFF.

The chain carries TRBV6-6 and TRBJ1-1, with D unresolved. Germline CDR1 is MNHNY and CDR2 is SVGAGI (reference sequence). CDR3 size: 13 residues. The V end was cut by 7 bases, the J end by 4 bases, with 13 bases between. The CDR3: CASKAGTGTEAFF. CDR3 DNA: TGTGCCAGCAAAGCAGGTACGGGCACTGAAGCTTTCTTT.

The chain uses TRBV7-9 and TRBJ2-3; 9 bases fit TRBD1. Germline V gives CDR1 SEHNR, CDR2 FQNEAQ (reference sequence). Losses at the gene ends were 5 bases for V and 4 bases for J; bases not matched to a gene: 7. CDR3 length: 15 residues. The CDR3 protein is CASSARTGAPDTQYF. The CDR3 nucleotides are TGTGCCAGCAGCGCCCGGACAGGGGCTCCAGATACGCAGTATTTT.

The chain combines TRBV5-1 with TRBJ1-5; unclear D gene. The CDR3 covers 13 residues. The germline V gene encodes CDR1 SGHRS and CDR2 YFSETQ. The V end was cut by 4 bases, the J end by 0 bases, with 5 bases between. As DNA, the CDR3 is TGCGCCAGCAGCCGAGATAGCAATCAGCCCCAGCATTTT. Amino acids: CASSRDSNQPQHF. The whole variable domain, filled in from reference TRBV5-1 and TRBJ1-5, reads KAGVTQTPRYLIKTRGQQVTLSCSPISGHRSVSWYQQTPGQGLQFLFEYFSETQRNKGNFPGRFSGRQFSNSRSEMNVSTLELGDSALYLCASSRDSNQPQHFGDGTRLSIL.

Here the CDR3 reads CASSLGARGAKTQYF. The CDR3 region has the DNA TGTGCCAGCAGCTTGGGGGCGAGAGGGGCGAAGACCCAGTACTTC. This chain links TRBV5-5 with TRBJ2-5, with D possibly being TRBD1 or TRBD2 (5 bases each). Per germline, CDR1 SGHKS and CDR2 YYEKEE (reference sequence). V was clipped by 0 bases and J by 6 bases, with 15 bases between them. The CDR3 is 15 amino acids.

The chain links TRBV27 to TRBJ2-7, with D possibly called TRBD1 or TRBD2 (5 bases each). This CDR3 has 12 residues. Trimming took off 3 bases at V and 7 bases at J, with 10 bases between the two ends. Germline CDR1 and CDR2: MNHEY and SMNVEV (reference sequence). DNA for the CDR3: TGTGCCAGCAGTTTTTCGGGACGGGAGCAGTACTTC. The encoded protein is CASSFSGREQYF.

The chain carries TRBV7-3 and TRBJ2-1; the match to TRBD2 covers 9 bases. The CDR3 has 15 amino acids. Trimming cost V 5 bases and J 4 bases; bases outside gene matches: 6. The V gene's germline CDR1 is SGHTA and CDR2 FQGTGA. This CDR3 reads CASSPGLAPYNEQFF. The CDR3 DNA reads TGTGCCAGCAGCCCGGGACTAGCACCTTACAATGAGCAGTTCTTC.

CDR3 sequence reads: CASRRQANYGYTF. In nucleotides, the CDR3 is TGTGCCAGCAGGCGACAGGCTAACTATGGCTACACCTTC. This rearrangement joins TRBV6-5 to TRBJ1-2, with D possibly matching TRBD1 (6 bases). From germline, CDR1 is MNHEY and CDR2 SVGAGI. The ends were cut back, 6 bases at V and 0 bases at J, with 8 bases in the middle. This CDR3 contains 13 residues.

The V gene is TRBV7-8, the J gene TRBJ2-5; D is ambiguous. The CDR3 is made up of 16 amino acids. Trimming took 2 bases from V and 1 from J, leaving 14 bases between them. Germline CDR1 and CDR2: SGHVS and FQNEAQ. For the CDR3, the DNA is TGTGCCAGCAGCTTAATTGTGGGCCCAATCCAAGAGACCCAGTACTTC. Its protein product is CASSLIVGPIQETQYF.

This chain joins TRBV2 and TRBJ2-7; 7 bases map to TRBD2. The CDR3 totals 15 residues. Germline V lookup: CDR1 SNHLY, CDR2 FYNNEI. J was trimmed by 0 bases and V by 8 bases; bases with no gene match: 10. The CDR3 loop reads CASPQERGGSYEQYV. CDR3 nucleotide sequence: TGTGCCAGCCCCCAGGAGCGGGGAGGCTCCTACGAGCAGTACGTC.

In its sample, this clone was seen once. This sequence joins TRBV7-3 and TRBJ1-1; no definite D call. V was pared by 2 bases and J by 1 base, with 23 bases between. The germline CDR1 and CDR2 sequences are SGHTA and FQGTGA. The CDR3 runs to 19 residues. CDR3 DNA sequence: TGTGCCAGCAGCTTACACCCCCGGGCGCCGGGAAGGGAGAACACTGAAGCTTTCTTT. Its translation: CASSLHPRAPGRENTEAFF.

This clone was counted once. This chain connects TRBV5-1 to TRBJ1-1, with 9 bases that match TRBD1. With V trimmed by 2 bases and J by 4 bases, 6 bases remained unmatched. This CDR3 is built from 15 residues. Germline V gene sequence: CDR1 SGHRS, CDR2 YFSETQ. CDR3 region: CASSLEDRGSTEAFF. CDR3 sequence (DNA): TGCGCCAGCAGCTTAGAAGACAGGGGGTCCACTGAAGCTTTCTTT.